Following are 2 T cell receptor beta chains from one sample sequenced in a study of CD8+ T cells in alopecia areata. cDNA serving as the sequencing template came from extracted, reverse transcribed RNA. TCRdb keeps only in-frame clones here, not all; method: immunoSEQ multiplex PCR. The sample has 100,000 to 150,000 clones; about 51% are singletons. The sample was NKG2D-low CD8+ T cells sorted from blood. These receptors all come from a human donor with alopecia areata.

The J gene is TRBJ2-7, the V gene TRBV29-1, with D perhaps being TRBD1 or TRBD2 (5 bases each). CDR1 is SQVTM, CDR2 ANQGSEA, per germline. Trimming took off 2 bases at V and 6 bases at J, with 14 bases between the two ends. There are 13 residues in the CDR3. The CDR3: CSVEPRAGREQYF. The CDR3 DNA reads TGCAGCGTTGAACCGCGGGCAGGGCGCGAGCAGTACTTC.

This clone was seen only once. The CDR3 DNA is TGCAGCGTTGAATACAGAGGACTAGACTACTACGAGCAGTACTTC. It yields the protein CSVEYRGLDYYEQYF. The J gene is TRBJ2-7, the V gene TRBV29-1, with 7 positions matching TRBD2. This CDR3 is built from 15 residues. CDR1 SQVTM and CDR2 ANQGSEA come from the germline V gene. The V and J ends lost 2 bases and 3 bases, in that order; junction bases with no gene match: 10.